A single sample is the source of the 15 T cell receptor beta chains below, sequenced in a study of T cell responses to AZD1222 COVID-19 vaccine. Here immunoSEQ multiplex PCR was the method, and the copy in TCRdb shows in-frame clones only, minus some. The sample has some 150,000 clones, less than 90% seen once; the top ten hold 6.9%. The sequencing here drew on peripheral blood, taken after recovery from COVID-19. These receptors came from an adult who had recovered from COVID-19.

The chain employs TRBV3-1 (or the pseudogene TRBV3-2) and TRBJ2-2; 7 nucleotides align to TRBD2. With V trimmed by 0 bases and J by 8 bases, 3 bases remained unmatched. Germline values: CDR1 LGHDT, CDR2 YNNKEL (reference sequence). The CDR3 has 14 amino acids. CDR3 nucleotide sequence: TGTGCCAGCAGCCAAGATCTGGGAGGGGGGGAGCTGTTTTTT. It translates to CASSQDLGGGELFF.

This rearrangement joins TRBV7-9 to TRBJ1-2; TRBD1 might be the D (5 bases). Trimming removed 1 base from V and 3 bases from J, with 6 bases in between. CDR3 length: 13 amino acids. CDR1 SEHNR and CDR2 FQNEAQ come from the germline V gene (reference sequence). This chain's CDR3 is CASSLVGDYGYTF. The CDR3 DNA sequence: TGTGCCAGCAGCTTAGTAGGGGACTATGGCTACACCTTC.

The CDR3 region has the DNA TGTGCCACCAGCAGAGAGGAGGGTATGGGACAGCCCCAGCATTTT. It translates to CATSREEGMGQPQHF. This chain links TRBV15 with TRBJ1-5; D remains unclear. The V end was cut by 0 bases, the J end by 7 bases, with 13 bases between. The CDR3 sequence is 15 residues long. CDR1 is LNHNV and CDR2 is YYDKDF in the germline V gene (reference sequence).

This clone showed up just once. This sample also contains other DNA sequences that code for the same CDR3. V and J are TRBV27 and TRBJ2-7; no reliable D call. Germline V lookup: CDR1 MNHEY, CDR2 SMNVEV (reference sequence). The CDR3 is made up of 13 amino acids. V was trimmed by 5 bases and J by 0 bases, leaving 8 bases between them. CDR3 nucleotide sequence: TGTGCCAGCAGTCTTTCAGGCTCCTACGAGCAGTACTTC. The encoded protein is CASSLSGSYEQYF.

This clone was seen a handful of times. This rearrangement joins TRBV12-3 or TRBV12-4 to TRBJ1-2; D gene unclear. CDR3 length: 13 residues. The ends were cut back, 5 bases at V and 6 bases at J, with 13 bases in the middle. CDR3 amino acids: CASSPQALHGYTF. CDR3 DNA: TGTGCCAGCAGTCCCCAGGCACTGCATGGCTACACCTTC.

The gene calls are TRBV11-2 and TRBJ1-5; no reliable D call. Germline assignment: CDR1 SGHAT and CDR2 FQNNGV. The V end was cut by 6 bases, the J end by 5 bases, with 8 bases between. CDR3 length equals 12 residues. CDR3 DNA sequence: TGTGCCAGCAGGAAAGACGATCAGCCCCAGCATTTT. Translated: CASRKDDQPQHF.

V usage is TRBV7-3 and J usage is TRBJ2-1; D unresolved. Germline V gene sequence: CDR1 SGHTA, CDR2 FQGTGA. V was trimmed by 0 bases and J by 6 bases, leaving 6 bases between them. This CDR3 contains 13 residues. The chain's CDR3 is CASSLTDTNEQFF. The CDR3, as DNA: TGTGCCAGCAGCTTAACGGATACCAATGAGCAGTTCTTC.

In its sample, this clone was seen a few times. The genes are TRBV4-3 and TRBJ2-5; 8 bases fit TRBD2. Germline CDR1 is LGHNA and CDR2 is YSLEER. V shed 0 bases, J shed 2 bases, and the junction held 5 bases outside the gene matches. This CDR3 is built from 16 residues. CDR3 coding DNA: TGCGCCAGCAGCCAAGATTTGGGCGGGGGGCAAGAGACCCAGTACTTC. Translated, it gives CASSQDLGGGQETQYF.

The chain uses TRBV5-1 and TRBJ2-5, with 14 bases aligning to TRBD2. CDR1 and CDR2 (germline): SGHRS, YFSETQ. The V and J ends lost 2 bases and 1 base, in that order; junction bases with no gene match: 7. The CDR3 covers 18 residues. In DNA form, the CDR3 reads TGCGCCAGCAGCTTTAACGGACTAGCGGGAGGATCCCAAGAGACCCAGTACTTC. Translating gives CASSFNGLAGGSQETQYF.

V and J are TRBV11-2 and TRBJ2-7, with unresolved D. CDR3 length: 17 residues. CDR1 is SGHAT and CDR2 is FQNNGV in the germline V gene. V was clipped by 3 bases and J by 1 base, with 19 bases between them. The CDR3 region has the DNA TGTGCCAGCAGCTTCCTCACAGAGGCATGGGTGTCCTACGAGCAGTACTTC. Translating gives CASSFLTEAWVSYEQYF.

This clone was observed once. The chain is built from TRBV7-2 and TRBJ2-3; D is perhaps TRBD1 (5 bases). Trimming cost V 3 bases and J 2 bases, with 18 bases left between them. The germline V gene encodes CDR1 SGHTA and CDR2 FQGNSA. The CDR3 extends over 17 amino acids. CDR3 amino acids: CASSLRSTDSATDTQYF. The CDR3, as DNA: TGTGCCAGCAGCTTGCGGTCGACAGACTCCGCCACAGATACGCAGTATTTT.

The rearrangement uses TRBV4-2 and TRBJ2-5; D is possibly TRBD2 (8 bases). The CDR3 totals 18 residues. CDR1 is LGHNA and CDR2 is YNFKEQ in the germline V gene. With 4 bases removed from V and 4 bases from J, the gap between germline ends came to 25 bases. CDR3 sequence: CASSLGIAGFPGGETQYF. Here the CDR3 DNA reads TGTGCCAGCAGCCTTGGGATAGCGGGGTTCCCAGGGGGAGAGACCCAGTACTTC.

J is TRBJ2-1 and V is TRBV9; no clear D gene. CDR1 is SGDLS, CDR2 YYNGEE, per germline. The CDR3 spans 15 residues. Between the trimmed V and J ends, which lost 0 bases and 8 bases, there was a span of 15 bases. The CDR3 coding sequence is TGTGCCAGCAGCGTAGTAAATCTTGGTAGGGATGAGCAGTTCTTC. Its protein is CASSVVNLGRDEQFF.

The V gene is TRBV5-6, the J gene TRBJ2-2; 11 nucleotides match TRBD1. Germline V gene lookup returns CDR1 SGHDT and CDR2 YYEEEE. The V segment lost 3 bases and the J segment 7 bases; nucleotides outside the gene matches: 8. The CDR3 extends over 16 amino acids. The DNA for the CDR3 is TGTGCCAGCAGCTCTCCCGGACAGGGGGCAGGCGGGGAGCTGTTTTTT. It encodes CASSSPGQGAGGELFF.

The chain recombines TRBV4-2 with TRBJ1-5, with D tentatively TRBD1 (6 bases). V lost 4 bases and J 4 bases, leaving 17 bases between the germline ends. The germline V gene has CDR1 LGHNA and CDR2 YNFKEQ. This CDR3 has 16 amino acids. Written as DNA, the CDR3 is TGTGCCAGCAGCCTTGAGAGTGGGGGCGGAAATCAGCCCCAGCATTTT. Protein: CASSLESGGGNQPQHF.